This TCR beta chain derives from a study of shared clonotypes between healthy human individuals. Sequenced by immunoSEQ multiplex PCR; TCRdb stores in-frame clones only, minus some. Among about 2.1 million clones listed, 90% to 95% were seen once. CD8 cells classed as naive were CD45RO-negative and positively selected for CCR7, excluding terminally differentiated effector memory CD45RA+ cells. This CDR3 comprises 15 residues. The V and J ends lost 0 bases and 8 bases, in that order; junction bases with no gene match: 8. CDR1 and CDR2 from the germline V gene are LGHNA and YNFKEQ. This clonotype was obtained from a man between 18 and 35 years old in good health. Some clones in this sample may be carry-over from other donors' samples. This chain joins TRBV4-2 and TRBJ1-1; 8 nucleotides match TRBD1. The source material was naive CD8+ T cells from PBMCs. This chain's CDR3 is CASSQDRGTGWEAFF. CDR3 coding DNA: TGTGCCAGCAGCCAAGATCGGGGGACAGGATGGGAAGCTTTCTTT.